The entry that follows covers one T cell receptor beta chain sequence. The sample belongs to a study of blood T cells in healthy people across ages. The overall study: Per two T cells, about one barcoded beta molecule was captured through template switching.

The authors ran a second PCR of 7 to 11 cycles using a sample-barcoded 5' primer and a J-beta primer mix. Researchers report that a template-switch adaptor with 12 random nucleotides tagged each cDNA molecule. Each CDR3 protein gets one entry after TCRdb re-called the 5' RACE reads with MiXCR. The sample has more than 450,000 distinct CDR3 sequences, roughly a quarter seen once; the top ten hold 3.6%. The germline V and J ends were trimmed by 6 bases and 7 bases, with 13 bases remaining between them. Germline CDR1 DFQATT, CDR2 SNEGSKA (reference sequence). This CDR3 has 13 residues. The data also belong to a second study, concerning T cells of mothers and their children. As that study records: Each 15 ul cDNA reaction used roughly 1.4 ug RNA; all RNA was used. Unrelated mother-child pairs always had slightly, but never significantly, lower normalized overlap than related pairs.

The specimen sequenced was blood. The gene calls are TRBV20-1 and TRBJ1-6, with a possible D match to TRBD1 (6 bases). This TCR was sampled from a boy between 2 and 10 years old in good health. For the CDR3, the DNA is TGCAGTGCGGGGGGGGCCGTGAATTCACCCCTCCACTTT. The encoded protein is CSAGGAVNSPLHF.